The present T cell receptor (beta chain) was sequenced within a study of blood T cell repertoires in COVID-19. Study at large: Samples taken during acute and convalescent COVID-19 were collected in the United States, Italy and Spain. T cells, B-cell-depleted T cells, or PBMCs provided the cDNA or gDNA that served as material.

Germline V gene data show CDR1 as SGHNT and CDR2 as YENEEA. This CDR3 is 15 amino acids long. The J segment lost 6 bases and the V segment lost 4 bases, leaving 7 bases of the junction unmatched. Per the authors' pipeline: Counts of nucleated cells, estimated from reference gene primer amplification, were obtained. Clones were sequenced by immunoSEQ multiplex PCR, and TCRdb holds only the in-frame ones, with some missing. V, J and clone size reflect that table, while D and trimming were determined from the DNA. The sample has roughly 40,000 clones, roughly 74% seen once; the top ten hold 50% to 75%. The chain uses TRBV11-3 and TRBJ2-1, with 9 bases lining up with TRBD2. The sequence derives from a man older than 75 with acute or convalescent COVID-19. The sequenced material came from peripheral blood. For the CDR3, the DNA is TGTGCCAGCAGCTCCGGACTAGCGATGAGCAATGAGCAGTTCTTC. As protein: CASSSGLAMSNEQFF.